The sequence of this T cell receptor (beta chain) was determined in a study of beta chain features in type 1 diabetes. Findings and caveats of the study: The naive, central memory and Treg TCRB repertoires showed an apparent similarity that was greater among patients than among healthy donors. Fewer junction insertions and more nucleotide deletions appeared in type 1 diabetes patients.

This clone was seen only a few times. What it binds is unknown. Sequenced material consisted of expressed TCRB transcripts (all of the isolated RNA was reverse transcribed). Sequencing used immunoSEQ multiplex PCR; TCRdb keeps in-frame clones, though not all of them. The sample has about 220,000 clones; roughly a tenth are singletons. There are 14 residues in the CDR3. V was pared by 0 bases and J by 9 bases, with 13 bases between. The V gene's germline CDR1 is SGHNT and CDR2 YYREEE (reference sequence). The clonotype originates from a man aged 18 to 30 in good health. This chain uses TRBV5-4 with TRBJ2-1, with a weak D call TRBD2 (5 bases). Sequencing was performed on central memory CD4+ T cells from blood. The CDR3 nucleotides read TGTGCCAGCAGCTTGGCCGGACTTCCCAGTGAGCAGTTCTTC. Amino acids: CASSLAGLPSEQFF.